The 15 T cell receptor beta chains presented below share a single source sample, sequenced in a study of CD8 T cells in ankylosing spondylitis. TCRdb fed the 5' RACE reads into MiXCR, producing one record per CDR3 protein. The table includes roughly 200,000 distinct CDR3 sequences, around 24% detected once. The sample taken for sequencing was blood, either unsorted or a sorted T cell fraction (not recorded which). All receptors come from a male donor with ankylosing spondylitis or in good health (not recorded which).

Concerning this clonotype: A read error may be the cause here, since a much bigger clone is one base away. This sequence joins TRBV27 and TRBJ2-7, with 7 positions matching TRBD1. Losses at the gene ends were 5 bases for V and 1 base for J; bases not matched to a gene: 17. The CDR3 length is 18 residues. Germline loops: CDR1 MNHEY, CDR2 SMNVEV (reference sequence). The DNA for the CDR3 is TGTGCCAGCAGTCCAACCGTGTTGGAGAGGGGGCAATCCTACGAGCAGTACTTC. It translates to CASSPTVLERGQSYEQYF.

In this sample, this clonotype turned up many times. The V and J genes are TRBV20-1 and TRBJ2-7; 8 positions match TRBD2. Germline CDR1 reads DFQATT; CDR2 reads SNEGSKA (reference sequence). V shed 6 bases, J shed 2 bases, and the junction held 9 bases outside the gene matches. The CDR3 is 14 residues long. The CDR3 DNA reads as TGCAGTGCCTTGCAAGCGGGAGTCGCCTACGAGCAGTACTTC. Translating gives CSALQAGVAYEQYF.

This clonotype was counted ten times or more. This chain connects TRBV9 to TRBJ2-4; 11 bases fit TRBD2. The CDR3 is made up of 17 amino acids. Germline loops: CDR1 SGDLS, CDR2 YYNGEE. V gave up 0 bases and J gave up 2 bases; unmatched junction bases: 4. CDR3 loop: CASSVEVTSGTKNIQYF. The CDR3 coding sequence is TGTGCCAGCAGCGTAGAAGTGACTAGCGGGACCAAAAACATTCAGTACTTC.

V usage is TRBV9 and J usage is TRBJ2-7, with 7 bases lining up with TRBD2. The CDR3 sequence is 15 residues long. J gave up 0 bases and V 0 bases, and 3 bases lay outside the gene matches. Germline V gene lookup returns CDR1 SGDLS and CDR2 YYNGEE. The DNA for the CDR3 is TGTGCCAGCAGCGTAGGTGGACTAGGCTCCTACGAGCAGTACTTC. Translated: CASSVGGLGSYEQYF.

This chain connects TRBV15 to TRBJ2-1; D assignment may be TRBD1 or TRBD2 (5 bases each). The germline gives CDR1 LNHNV, CDR2 YYDKDF (reference sequence). This CDR3 contains 16 residues. V was trimmed by 3 bases and J by 3 bases, leaving 15 bases between them. The CDR3 DNA follows: TGTGCCACCAGCAGCGAAGGGGACGGGAACTACAATGAGCAGTTCTTC. It is translated as CATSSEGDGNYNEQFF.

This clonotype has ten or more counts. The chain couples TRBV6-1 to TRBJ1-5, with D uncertain. The CDR3 length is 17 residues. Germline V gene data show CDR1 as MNHNS and CDR2 as SASEGT. Deletions cut 7 bases from V and 1 base from J, with 20 bases between. The CDR3 region is CASKNSAGEVSNQPQHF. The CDR3 DNA follows: TGTGCCAGCAAGAACTCTGCTGGGGAGGTGAGCAATCAGCCCCAGCATTTT.

This clonotype was counted many times. The chain uses TRBV7-2 and TRBJ2-7; D is unclear. The germline V gene encodes CDR1 SGHTA and CDR2 FQGNSA. The CDR3 is 13 residues long. V lost 0 bases and J 3 bases, leaving 6 bases between the germline ends. The CDR3 sequence is CASSLADGYEQYF. CDR3 in DNA: TGTGCCAGCAGCTTAGCGGACGGCTACGAGCAGTACTTC. The whole variable domain, remainder taken from reference TRBV7-2 and TRBJ2-7, is GAGVSQSPSNKVTEKGKDVELRCDPISGHTALYWYRQSLGQGLEFLIYFQGNSAPDKSGLPSDRFSAERTGGSVSTLTIQRTQQEDSAVYLCASSLADGYEQYFGPGTRLTVT.

There are many counts of this clonotype. The rearrangement uses TRBV7-2 and TRBJ2-3; TRBD2 agrees at 8 bases. The ends lost 5 bases at V and 6 bases at J; junction bases unmatched: 1. Germline V lookup: CDR1 SGHTA, CDR2 FQGNSA. This CDR3 contains 12 residues. The CDR3 loop reads CASSRGRDTQYF. The CDR3 DNA is TGTGCCAGCAGCCGCGGGAGGGATACGCAGTATTTT.

The chain employs TRBV27 and TRBJ2-7; no clear D gene. This CDR3 comprises 10 residues. CDR1 is MNHEY, CDR2 SMNVEV, per germline (reference sequence). The V and J ends lost 8 bases and 2 bases respectively, with 4 bases between them. In DNA form, the CDR3 reads TGTGCCAGCGGAACCTACGAGCAGTACTTC. Protein product: CASGTYEQYF.

This clonotype has ten or more counts. The V call is TRBV20-1, the J call TRBJ2-1, with 10 bases lining up with TRBD2. CDR1 DFQATT and CDR2 SNEGSKA come from the germline V gene (reference sequence). The CDR3 sequence is 15 residues long. V trimming: 3 bases; J trimming: 3 bases; junction bases outside the gene matches: 5. As DNA, the CDR3 is TGCAGTGCTAGTGGACTAGCGGAGATCTACAATGAGCAGTTCTTC. As protein: CSASGLAEIYNEQFF.

The chain couples TRBV10-2 to TRBJ1-1, with D possibly TRBD1 on 6 matching bases. This CDR3 is 14 amino acids long. Trimming pared 6 bases from V and 0 bases from J, leaving 11 bases between. Germline V CDR1 and CDR2: WSHSY, SAAADI. CDR3 residues: CASSRTAMNTEAFF. The CDR3 nucleotides read TGCGCCAGCAGCCGGACAGCGATGAACACTGAAGCTTTCTTT.

The J gene is TRBJ2-1, the V gene TRBV6-1; D is perhaps TRBD2 (6 bases). Germline CDR1 and CDR2: MNHNS and SASEGT. CDR3 length equals 15 residues. Trimming shortened V by 7 bases and J by 1 base, and 14 bases separated the two germline ends. The CDR3 loop is CASTEDSGSYNEQFF. CDR3 bases: TGTGCCAGCACCGAAGATAGCGGTTCCTACAATGAGCAGTTCTTC.

This clonotype was recorded at least ten times. V usage is TRBV18 and J usage is TRBJ1-4; D is undetermined. The CDR3 sequence is 13 residues long. Per the germline V gene, CDR1 is KGHSH and CDR2 is LQKENI. With 4 bases removed from V and 3 bases from J, the gap between germline ends came to 6 bases. The CDR3 region is CASSRSANEKLFF. CDR3 coding DNA: TGTGCCAGCTCACGGAGTGCTAATGAAAAACTGTTTTTT.

This clonotype was detected a few times. An end of the junction differs from the germline gene, which may be a read error. The CDR3: CACSQVLGRTSTDTQYF. CDR3 nucleotide sequence: TGTGCCTGCAGCCAAGTACTAGGGAGAACTAGCACAGATACGCAGTATTTT. This chain links TRBV3-1 with TRBJ2-3; the D gene is possibly TRBD2 (5 bases). The CDR3 covers 17 residues. Germline loops: CDR1 LGHDT, CDR2 YNNKEL (reference sequence).

Many counts were recorded for this clonotype. CDR3 DNA: TGCAGTGCTAGAGCCGGGGTGGTTGATGAAGCTTTCTTT. Protein product: CSARAGVVDEAFF. The chain has TRBV20-1 and TRBJ1-1; D unclear. Trimming cost V 1 base and J 7 bases, with 13 bases left between them. Looked up from germline, CDR1 is DFQATT and CDR2 is SNEGSKA (reference sequence). The CDR3 length is 13 residues.